The 4 T cell receptor beta chains below come from one sample, sequenced in a study of cytomegalovirus exposure and HLA in healthy donors. Some clones are missing from TCRdb's copy, which holds only in-frame ones; the method was immunoSEQ multiplex PCR. The sample holds hundreds of thousands of clones, 87% seen once. The sample comprised PBMCs. The receptors come from a woman aged 18-30 years in good health and CMV-seropositive.

The gene calls are TRBV5-1 and TRBJ2-7; D unresolved. Trimming shortened V by 4 bases and J by 0 bases, and 14 bases separated the two germline ends. The germline gives CDR1 SGHRS, CDR2 YFSETQ. The CDR3 is made up of 15 amino acids. The CDR3 DNA is TGCGCCAGCAGCCTGGACCCGCCGAGCTCCTACGAGCAGTACTTC. Translation gives CASSLDPPSSYEQYF.

This chain joins TRBV7-6 and TRBJ2-7, with D tentatively TRBD2 (5 bases). Germline lookup yields CDR1 SGHVS and CDR2 FNYEAQ. V gave up 6 bases and J gave up 4 bases, with 16 bases separating them. The CDR3 runs to 14 residues. In DNA form, the CDR3 reads TGTGCCAGCAGTCCGTTGATACGGGAATACGAGCAGTACTTC. Its translation is CASSPLIREYEQYF.

In this sample, this clone turned up a few times. CDR3 nucleotide sequence: TGTGCCAGCAGCCAAGGCGTGGTGCAGTACTTC. Translation gives CASSQGVVQYF. This chain links TRBV14 with TRBJ2-7; D is unclear. This CDR3 is 11 amino acids long. Germline V gene lookup returns CDR1 SGHDN and CDR2 FVKESK. Trimming removed 1 base from V and 9 bases from J, with 7 bases in between. Variable domain in full (rest from reference TRBV14 and TRBJ2-7): EAGVTQFPSHSVIEKGQTVTLRCDPISGHDNLYWYRRVMGKEIKFLLHFVKESKQDESGMPNNRFLAERTGGTYSTLKVQPAELEDSGVYFCASSQGVVQYFGPGTRLTVT.

The chain is built from TRBV28 and TRBJ2-2; D perhaps matches TRBD2 (6 bases). Germline CDR1 is MDHEN and CDR2 is SYDVKM. The CDR3 consists of 18 residues. The V and J ends lost 5 bases and 4 bases respectively, with 23 bases between them. Here the CDR3 DNA reads TGTGCCAGCAGTACCTGGGTTGTGACGGGAGAGAGCACCGGGGAGCTGTTTTTT. Translated, it gives CASSTWVVTGESTGELFF.